A selection of T cell receptor beta chains follows, all from one sample in a study of CD8 T cell repertoires and HIV-1 epitope variants. Produced via immunoSEQ multiplex PCR; TCRdb's table is partial and in-frame only. The table has more than 85,000 clones, 74% seen once; the top ten hold around 24%. The sequenced sample was uncultured baseline CD8+ T cells from peripheral blood mononuclear cells (PBMCs). These receptors all come from a male donor with HIV. The CDR3 runs from the conserved cysteine through the conserved F or W. Each record gives: J gene, V gene, clone size, CDR3 length, D gene, CDR3 protein. The D gene is left open where the match is weak. Clone size is shown for a subset of rows, as once, few, many or a class of expanded clone.

j_call: TRBJ2-1
v_call: TRBV5-1
clone_size: once
cdr3_length: 14
d_call: TRBD2
cdr3_aa: CASTLAGPYNEQFF

j_call: TRBJ1-5
v_call: TRBV4-3
clone_size: -
cdr3_length: 14
d_call: -
cdr3_aa: CASSPGGDNQPQHF

j_call: TRBJ2-7
v_call: TRBV7-8
clone_size: -
cdr3_length: 12
d_call: -
cdr3_aa: CASSLNRYEQYF

j_call: TRBJ2-7
v_call: TRBV28
clone_size: -
cdr3_length: 11
d_call: -
cdr3_aa: CASMGTTEQYF

j_call: TRBJ2-1
v_call: TRBV7-8
clone_size: -
cdr3_length: 14
d_call: TRBD1
cdr3_aa: CASSQGEVYNEQFF

j_call: TRBJ2-2
v_call: TRBV4-1
clone_size: few
cdr3_length: 19
d_call: TRBD2
cdr3_aa: CASSHSEGLAEPNTGELFF

j_call: TRBJ2-7
v_call: TRBV27
clone_size: few
cdr3_length: 14
d_call: TRBD2
cdr3_aa: CASSLGLAGGEQYF

j_call: TRBJ2-1
v_call: TRBV10-2
clone_size: few
cdr3_length: 18
d_call: TRBD2
cdr3_aa: CASRGTGTSGSSYNEQFF

j_call: TRBJ1-4
v_call: TRBV28
clone_size: -
cdr3_length: 16
d_call: -
cdr3_aa: CASSPSRGGVDEKLFF

j_call: TRBJ2-5
v_call: TRBV5-6
clone_size: -
cdr3_length: 18
d_call: TRBD2
cdr3_aa: CASSLAKTSGGQEETQYF

j_call: TRBJ2-7
v_call: TRBV19
clone_size: -
cdr3_length: 15
d_call: -
cdr3_aa: CASSLSGASYYEQYF

j_call: TRBJ2-7
v_call: TRBV9
clone_size: -
cdr3_length: 16
d_call: TRBD2
cdr3_aa: CASSVAPTSGRHEQYF

j_call: TRBJ2-7
v_call: TRBV6-6
clone_size: -
cdr3_length: 11
d_call: -
cdr3_aa: CASREANEQYF

j_call: TRBJ2-6
v_call: TRBV15
clone_size: -
cdr3_length: 20
d_call: -
cdr3_aa: CATSRDLGEQGLSGANVLTF

j_call: TRBJ2-1
v_call: TRBV12-5
clone_size: -
cdr3_length: 14
d_call: TRBD1
cdr3_aa: CASGPGTGDNEQFF

j_call: TRBJ1-1
v_call: TRBV6-5
clone_size: -
cdr3_length: 15
d_call: -
cdr3_aa: CASIEGGAANTEAFF

j_call: TRBJ2-5
v_call: TRBV30
clone_size: -
cdr3_length: 13
d_call: TRBD1
cdr3_aa: CAWSGTGQETQYF

j_call: TRBJ2-4
v_call: TRBV7-6
clone_size: -
cdr3_length: 17
d_call: -
cdr3_aa: CASSLERVTEFGNIQYF

j_call: TRBJ1-5
v_call: TRBV7-2
clone_size: -
cdr3_length: 14
d_call: TRBD1
cdr3_aa: CATRRTGGNQPQHF

j_call: TRBJ2-1
v_call: TRBV28
clone_size: -
cdr3_length: 14
d_call: TRBD2
cdr3_aa: CASGTSGSYNEQFF

j_call: TRBJ2-7
v_call: TRBV27
clone_size: few
cdr3_length: 14
d_call: TRBD1
cdr3_aa: CASSLGDRVNEQYF

j_call: TRBJ2-3
v_call: TRBV2
clone_size: -
cdr3_length: 16
d_call: TRBD2
cdr3_aa: CASSGGLAGGSDTQYF

j_call: TRBJ1-5
v_call: TRBV30
clone_size: few
cdr3_length: 13
d_call: TRBD1
cdr3_aa: CAWSKGARQPQHF

j_call: TRBJ1-4
v_call: TRBV6-6
clone_size: few
cdr3_length: 12
d_call: -
cdr3_aa: CASSFGGEKLFF

j_call: TRBJ2-7
v_call: TRBV7-3
clone_size: -
cdr3_length: 14
d_call: -
cdr3_aa: CASSHNGVPYEQYF

j_call: TRBJ2-3
v_call: TRBV7-2
clone_size: -
cdr3_length: 15
d_call: TRBD1
cdr3_aa: CASSLNGQGPNTQYF

j_call: TRBJ1-5
v_call: TRBV7-2
clone_size: few
cdr3_length: 16
d_call: -
cdr3_aa: CASSLIITATDQPQHF

j_call: TRBJ2-2
v_call: TRBV5-3
clone_size: -
cdr3_length: 20
d_call: TRBD2
cdr3_aa: CARSLIRLAGVGLNTGELFF

j_call: TRBJ2-1
v_call: TRBV19
clone_size: -
cdr3_length: 15
d_call: TRBD1
cdr3_aa: CASSIGRQGLREQFF

j_call: TRBJ2-7
v_call: TRBV4-2
clone_size: -
cdr3_length: 16
d_call: -
cdr3_aa: CASSRERDTSSYEQYF

j_call: TRBJ2-1
v_call: TRBV15
clone_size: -
cdr3_length: 16
d_call: TRBD2
cdr3_aa: CATSRLLAGGRNEQFF

j_call: TRBJ2-3
v_call: TRBV7-9
clone_size: few
cdr3_length: 13
d_call: TRBD1
cdr3_aa: CASSWTGGDTQYF

j_call: TRBJ2-7
v_call: TRBV5-1
clone_size: -
cdr3_length: 17
d_call: TRBD1
cdr3_aa: CASSKQPGTGTPYEQYF

j_call: TRBJ2-3
v_call: TRBV7-8
clone_size: -
cdr3_length: 15
d_call: TRBD1
cdr3_aa: CASNGDRGRPDTQYF

j_call: TRBJ1-5
v_call: TRBV6-5
clone_size: -
cdr3_length: 12
d_call: TRBD1
cdr3_aa: CATGQGGQPQHF

j_call: TRBJ2-1
v_call: TRBV5-1
clone_size: once
cdr3_length: 14
d_call: TRBD2
cdr3_aa: CASSLGAGGDEQFF

j_call: TRBJ2-5
v_call: TRBV19
clone_size: -
cdr3_length: 15
d_call: TRBD1
cdr3_aa: CASSTGTGMKETQYF

j_call: TRBJ1-1
v_call: TRBV7-6
clone_size: -
cdr3_length: 14
d_call: TRBD1
cdr3_aa: CASSLAPGGTEAFF

j_call: TRBJ2-7
v_call: TRBV7-2
clone_size: -
cdr3_length: 14
d_call: -
cdr3_aa: CASSLALTGYEQYF

j_call: TRBJ2-4
v_call: TRBV2
clone_size: few
cdr3_length: 13
d_call: -
cdr3_aa: CASRAGSRNIQYF

j_call: TRBJ1-2
v_call: TRBV4-3
clone_size: -
cdr3_length: 17
d_call: -
cdr3_aa: CASSQDSGVGANYGYTF

j_call: TRBJ2-5
v_call: TRBV7-6
clone_size: -
cdr3_length: 15
d_call: TRBD1
cdr3_aa: CASRPGTGWQETQYF

j_call: TRBJ2-3
v_call: TRBV6-6
clone_size: -
cdr3_length: 16
d_call: TRBD1
cdr3_aa: CASSLRQGGGTDTQYF

j_call: TRBJ1-1
v_call: TRBV7-9
clone_size: -
cdr3_length: 14
d_call: TRBD1
cdr3_aa: CASDGTEVRTEAFF

j_call: TRBJ2-5
v_call: TRBV25-1
clone_size: -
cdr3_length: 16
d_call: TRBD2
cdr3_aa: CASSDPAGGIQETQYF

j_call: TRBJ2-7
v_call: TRBV5-1
clone_size: once
cdr3_length: 15
d_call: -
cdr3_aa: CASSLDLGARYEQYF

j_call: TRBJ1-3
v_call: TRBV5-5
clone_size: -
cdr3_length: 15
d_call: TRBD1
cdr3_aa: CASSLEGQIGNTIYF

j_call: TRBJ2-1
v_call: TRBV11-2
clone_size: -
cdr3_length: 14
d_call: -
cdr3_aa: CASSFPSLASEQFF

j_call: TRBJ1-3
v_call: TRBV7-6
clone_size: few
cdr3_length: 16
d_call: -
cdr3_aa: CASSLTQVSSGNTIYF

j_call: TRBJ2-1
v_call: TRBV18
clone_size: -
cdr3_length: 17
d_call: TRBD2
cdr3_aa: CASSPFPSGSPYNEQFF

j_call: TRBJ1-2
v_call: TRBV30
clone_size: -
cdr3_length: 15
d_call: TRBD1
cdr3_aa: CAWSSGQAANYGYTF

j_call: TRBJ2-2
v_call: TRBV9
clone_size: once
cdr3_length: 15
d_call: TRBD2
cdr3_aa: CASSPSAGGVGELFF

j_call: TRBJ2-7
v_call: TRBV7-9
clone_size: -
cdr3_length: 14
d_call: -
cdr3_aa: CASSTGTSIHEQYF

j_call: TRBJ2-7
v_call: TRBV7-9
clone_size: -
cdr3_length: 12
d_call: -
cdr3_aa: CASRIGGGEQYF